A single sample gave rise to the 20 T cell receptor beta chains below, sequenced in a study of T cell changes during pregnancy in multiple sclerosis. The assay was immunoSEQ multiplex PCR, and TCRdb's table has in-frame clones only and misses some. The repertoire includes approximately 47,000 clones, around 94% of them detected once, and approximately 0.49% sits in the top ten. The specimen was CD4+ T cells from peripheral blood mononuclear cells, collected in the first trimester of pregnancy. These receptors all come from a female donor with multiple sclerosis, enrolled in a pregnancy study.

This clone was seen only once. CDR3 in DNA: TGTGCCACCAGCAGACAGTACAGGGGCGAGCAGTACTTC. Protein sequence: CATSRQYRGEQYF. The chain uses TRBV15 and TRBJ2-7; 7 positions agree with TRBD1. Germline V gene data show CDR1 as LNHNV and CDR2 as YYDKDF (reference sequence). CDR3 length: 13 residues. V shed 2 bases and J 6 bases; nucleotides not matched to a gene: 4. The whole variable domain, filled in from reference TRBV15 and TRBJ2-7, reads DAMVIQNPRYQVTQFGKPVTLSCSQTLNHNVMYWYQQKSSQAPKLLFHYYDKDFNNEADTPDNFQSRRPNTSFCFLDIRSPGLGDTAMYLCATSRQYRGEQYFGPGTRLTVT.

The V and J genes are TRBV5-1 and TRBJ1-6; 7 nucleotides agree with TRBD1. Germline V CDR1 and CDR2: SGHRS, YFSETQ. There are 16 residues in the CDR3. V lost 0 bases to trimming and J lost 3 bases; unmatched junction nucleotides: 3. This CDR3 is CASSLEGAGYNSPLHF. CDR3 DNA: TGCGCCAGCAGCTTGGAGGGGGCCGGCTATAATTCACCCCTCCACTTT.

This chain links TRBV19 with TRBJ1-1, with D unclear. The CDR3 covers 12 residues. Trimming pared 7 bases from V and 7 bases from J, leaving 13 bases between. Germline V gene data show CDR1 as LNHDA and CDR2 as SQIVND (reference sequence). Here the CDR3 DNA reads TGTGCCAGTAATTTGGTAGGGAGTGAAGCTTTCTTT. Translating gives CASNLVGSEAFF.

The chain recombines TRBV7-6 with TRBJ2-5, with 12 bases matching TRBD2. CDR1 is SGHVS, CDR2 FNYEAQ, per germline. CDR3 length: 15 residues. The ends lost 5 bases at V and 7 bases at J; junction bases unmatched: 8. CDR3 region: CASSALAGGKRTQYF. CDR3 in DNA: TGTGCCAGCAGCGCGCTAGCGGGGGGGAAGAGGACCCAGTACTTC.

Here the CDR3 DNA reads TGTGCCAGCAGCGTAACTAGCTCGGGAGAGACCCAGTACTTC. It codes for CASSVTSSGETQYF. The chain joins TRBV9 to TRBJ2-5, with D maybe TRBD2 (6 bases). Trimming removed 1 base from V and 4 bases from J, with 11 bases in between. This CDR3 has 14 residues. The germline V gene has CDR1 SGDLS and CDR2 YYNGEE.

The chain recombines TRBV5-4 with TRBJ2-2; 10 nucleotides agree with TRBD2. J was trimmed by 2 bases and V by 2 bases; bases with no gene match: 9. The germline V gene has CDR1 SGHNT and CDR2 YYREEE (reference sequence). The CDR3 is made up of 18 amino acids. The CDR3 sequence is CASSLRQRGGGNTGELFF. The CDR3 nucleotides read TGTGCCAGCAGCTTACGCCAGCGGGGGGGCGGTAACACCGGGGAGCTGTTTTTT.

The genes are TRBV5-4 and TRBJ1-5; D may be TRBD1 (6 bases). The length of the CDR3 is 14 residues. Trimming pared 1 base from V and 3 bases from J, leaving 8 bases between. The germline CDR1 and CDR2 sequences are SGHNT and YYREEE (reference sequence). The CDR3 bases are TGTGCCAGCAGCTTGCAGGGGACCAATCAGCCCCAGCATTTT. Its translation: CASSLQGTNQPQHF.

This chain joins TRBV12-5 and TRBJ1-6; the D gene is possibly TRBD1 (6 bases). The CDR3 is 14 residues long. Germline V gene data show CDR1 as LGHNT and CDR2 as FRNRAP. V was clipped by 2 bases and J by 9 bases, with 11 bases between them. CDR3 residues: CASGLSTGSSPLHF. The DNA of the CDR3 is TGTGCTAGTGGTTTGAGTACAGGGAGTTCACCCCTCCACTTT.

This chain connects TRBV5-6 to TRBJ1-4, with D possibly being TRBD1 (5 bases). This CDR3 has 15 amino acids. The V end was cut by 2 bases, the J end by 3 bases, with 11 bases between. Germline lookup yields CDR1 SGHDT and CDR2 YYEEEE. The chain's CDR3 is CASSLGQGANEKLFF. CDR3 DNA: TGTGCCAGCAGCTTAGGTCAGGGTGCTAATGAAAAACTGTTTTTT. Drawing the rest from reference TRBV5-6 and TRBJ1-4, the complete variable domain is DAGVTQSPTHLIKTRGQQVTLRCSPKSGHDTVSWYQQALGQGPQFIFQYYEEEERQRGNFPDRFSGHQFPNYSSELNVNALLLGDSALYLCASSLGQGANEKLFFGSGTQLSVL.

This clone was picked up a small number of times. DNA of the CDR3: TGTGCCAGCAGCTTGGTAGTGCGGACAGGCCACACTGAAGCTTTCTTT. This encodes CASSLVVRTGHTEAFF. V and J are TRBV5-5 and TRBJ1-1, with 7 bases matching TRBD1. Trimming at V came to 0 bases and at J to 3 bases, leaving 8 bases not matched to a gene. Looked up from germline, CDR1 is SGHKS and CDR2 is YYEKEE (reference sequence). CDR3 length: 16 residues.

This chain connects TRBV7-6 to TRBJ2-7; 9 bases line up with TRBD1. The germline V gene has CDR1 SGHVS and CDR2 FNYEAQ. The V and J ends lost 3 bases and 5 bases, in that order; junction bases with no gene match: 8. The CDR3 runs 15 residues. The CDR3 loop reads CASSFSWDRDHEQYF. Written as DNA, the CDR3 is TGTGCCAGCAGCTTCAGTTGGGACAGGGACCACGAGCAGTACTTC.

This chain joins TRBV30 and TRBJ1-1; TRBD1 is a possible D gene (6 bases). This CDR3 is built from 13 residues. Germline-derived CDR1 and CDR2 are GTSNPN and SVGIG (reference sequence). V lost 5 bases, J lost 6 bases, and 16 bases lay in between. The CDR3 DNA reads TGTGCCTGGTGGGAGGGACAAGTGGCTGAAGCTTTCTTT. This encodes CAWWEGQVAEAFF.

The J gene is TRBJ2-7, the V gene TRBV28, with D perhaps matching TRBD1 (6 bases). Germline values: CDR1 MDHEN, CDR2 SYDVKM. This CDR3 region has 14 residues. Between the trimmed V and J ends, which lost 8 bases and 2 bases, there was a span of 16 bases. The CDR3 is CASLTGPGTYEQYF. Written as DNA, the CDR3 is TGTGCCAGCCTAACAGGGCCGGGAACCTACGAGCAGTACTTC.

The CDR3 bases are TGCGCCAGCAGCTTGCGCGAGCCCCCTTCCTACAATGAGCAGTTCTTC. Protein sequence: CASSLREPPSYNEQFF. This chain links TRBV5-1 with TRBJ2-1; D is undetermined. Deletions cut 1 base from V and 1 base from J, with 12 bases between. This CDR3 spans 16 amino acids. CDR1 and CDR2 (germline): SGHRS, YFSETQ.

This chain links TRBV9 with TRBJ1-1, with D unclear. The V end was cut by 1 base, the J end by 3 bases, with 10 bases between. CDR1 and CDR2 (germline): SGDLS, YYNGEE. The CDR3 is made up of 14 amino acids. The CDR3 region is CASSVSSRDTEAFF. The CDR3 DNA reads TGTGCCAGCAGCGTAAGTTCGAGGGACACTGAAGCTTTCTTT.

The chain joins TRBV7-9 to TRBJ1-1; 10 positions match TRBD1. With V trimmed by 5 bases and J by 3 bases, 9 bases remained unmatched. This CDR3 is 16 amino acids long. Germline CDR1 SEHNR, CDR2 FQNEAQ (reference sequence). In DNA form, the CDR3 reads TGTGCCAGCAGCAGTAGACAGGGGGCCCTGCACACTGAAGCTTTCTTT. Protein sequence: CASSSRQGALHTEAFF.

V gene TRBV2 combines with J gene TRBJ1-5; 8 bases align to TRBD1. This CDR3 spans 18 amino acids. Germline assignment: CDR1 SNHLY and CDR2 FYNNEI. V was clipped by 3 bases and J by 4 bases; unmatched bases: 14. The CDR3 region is CASSESDRALTGNQPQHF. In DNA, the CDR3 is TGTGCCAGCAGTGAGTCGGACAGGGCCCTAACTGGGAATCAGCCCCAGCATTTT.

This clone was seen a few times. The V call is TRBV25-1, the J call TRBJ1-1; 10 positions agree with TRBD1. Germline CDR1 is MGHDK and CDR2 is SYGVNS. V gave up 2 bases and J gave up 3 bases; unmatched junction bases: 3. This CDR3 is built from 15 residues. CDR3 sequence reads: CASSEKTGGYTEAFF. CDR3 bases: TGTGCCAGCAGTGAAAAGACAGGGGGCTACACTGAAGCTTTCTTT. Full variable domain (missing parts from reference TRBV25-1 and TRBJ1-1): EADIYQTPRYLVIGTGKKITLECSQTMGHDKMYWYQQDPGMELHLIHYSYGVNSTEKGDLSSESTVSRIRTEHFPLTLESARPSHTSQYLCASSEKTGGYTEAFFGQGTRLTVV.

CDR3 loop: CASSHQGTDNEQFF. The DNA for the CDR3 is TGCGCCAGCAGCCACCAAGGGACAGACAATGAGCAGTTCTTC. The J gene is TRBJ2-1, the V gene TRBV4-1, with 7 bases aligning to TRBD1. The CDR3 length is 14 residues. Per the germline V gene, CDR1 is MGHRA and CDR2 is YSYEKL. Germline trimming cut 3 bases from V and 5 bases from J; bases unmatched to any gene: 4.

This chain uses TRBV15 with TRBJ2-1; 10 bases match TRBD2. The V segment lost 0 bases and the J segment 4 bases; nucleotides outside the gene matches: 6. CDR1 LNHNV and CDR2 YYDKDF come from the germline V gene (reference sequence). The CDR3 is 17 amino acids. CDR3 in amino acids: CATSRDIGLAAYNEQFF. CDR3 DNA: TGTGCCACCAGCAGAGATATAGGACTAGCGGCGTACAATGAGCAGTTCTTC.